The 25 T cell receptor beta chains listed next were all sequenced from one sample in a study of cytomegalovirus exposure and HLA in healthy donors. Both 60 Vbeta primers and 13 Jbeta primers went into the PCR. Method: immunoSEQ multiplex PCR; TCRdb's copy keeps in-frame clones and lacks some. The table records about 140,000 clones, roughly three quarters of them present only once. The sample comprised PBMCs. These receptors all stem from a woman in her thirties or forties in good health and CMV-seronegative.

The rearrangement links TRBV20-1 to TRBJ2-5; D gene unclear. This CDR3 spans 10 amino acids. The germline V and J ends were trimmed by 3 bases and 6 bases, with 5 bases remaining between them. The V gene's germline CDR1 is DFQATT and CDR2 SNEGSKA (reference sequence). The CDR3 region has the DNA TGCAGTGCTAGCCCAAAGACCCAGTACTTC. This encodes CSASPKTQYF.

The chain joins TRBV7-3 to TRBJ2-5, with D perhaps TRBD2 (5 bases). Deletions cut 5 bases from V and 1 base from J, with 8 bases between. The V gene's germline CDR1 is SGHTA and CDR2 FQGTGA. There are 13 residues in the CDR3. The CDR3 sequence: CASSRGSQETQYF. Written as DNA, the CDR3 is TGTGCCAGCAGCCGAGGGTCCCAAGAGACCCAGTACTTC.

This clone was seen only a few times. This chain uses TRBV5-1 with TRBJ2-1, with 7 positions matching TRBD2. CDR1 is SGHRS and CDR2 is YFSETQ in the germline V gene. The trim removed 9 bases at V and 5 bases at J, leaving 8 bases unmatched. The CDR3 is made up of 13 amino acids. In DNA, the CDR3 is TGCGCCAAGCGGCGGGAGTTAAACAATGAGCAGTTCTTC. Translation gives CAKRRELNNEQFF.

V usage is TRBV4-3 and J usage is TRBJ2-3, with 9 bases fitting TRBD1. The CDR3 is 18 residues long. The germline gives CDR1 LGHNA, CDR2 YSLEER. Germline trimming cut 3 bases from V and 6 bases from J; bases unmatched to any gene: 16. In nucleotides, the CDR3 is TGCGCCAGCAGCCATCCCCTGGAGCCGGGACAGGGAATGGATACGCAGTATTTT. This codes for CASSHPLEPGQGMDTQYF.

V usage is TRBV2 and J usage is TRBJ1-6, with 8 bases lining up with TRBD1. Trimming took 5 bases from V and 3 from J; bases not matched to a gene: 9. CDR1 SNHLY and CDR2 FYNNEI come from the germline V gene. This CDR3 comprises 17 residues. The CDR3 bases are TGTGCCAGCAGTCAAAACAGGGGGGACGTCTATAATTCACCCCTCCACTTT. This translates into CASSQNRGDVYNSPLHF.

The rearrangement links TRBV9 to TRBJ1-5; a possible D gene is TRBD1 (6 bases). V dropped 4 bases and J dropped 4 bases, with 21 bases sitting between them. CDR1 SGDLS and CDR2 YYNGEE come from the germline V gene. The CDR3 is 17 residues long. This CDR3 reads CASSLGQKPTQNQPQHF. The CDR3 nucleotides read TGTGCCAGCAGCCTAGGACAGAAACCAACCCAGAATCAGCCCCAGCATTTT. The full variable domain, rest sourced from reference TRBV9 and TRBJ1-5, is DSGVTQTPKHLITATGQRVTLRCSPRSGDLSVYWYQQSLDQGLQFLIQYYNGEERAKGNILERFSAQQFPDLHSELNLSSLELGDSALYFCASSLGQKPTQNQPQHFGDGTRLSIL.

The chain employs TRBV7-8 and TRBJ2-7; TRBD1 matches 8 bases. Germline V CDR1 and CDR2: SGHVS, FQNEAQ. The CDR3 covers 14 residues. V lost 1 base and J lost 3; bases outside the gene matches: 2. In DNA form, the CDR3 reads TGTGCCAGCAGCTTAGATACAGGGGGCTACGAGCAGTACTTC. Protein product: CASSLDTGGYEQYF.

The CDR3 sequence: CASSPVGRGSGNTIYF. DNA of the CDR3: TGCGCCAGCAGCCCCGTCGGGAGGGGCTCTGGAAACACCATATATTTT. This chain links TRBV4-3 with TRBJ1-3; a weak D match, TRBD1 (5 bases). The CDR3 covers 16 residues. The V gene's germline CDR1 is LGHNA and CDR2 YSLEER. Trimming stripped 4 bases from V and 0 bases from J, with 13 bases between.

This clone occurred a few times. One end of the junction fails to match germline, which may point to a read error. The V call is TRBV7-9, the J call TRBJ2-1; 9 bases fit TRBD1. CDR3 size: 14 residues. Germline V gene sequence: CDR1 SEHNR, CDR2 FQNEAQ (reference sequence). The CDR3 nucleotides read TGTTCCAGCAGACCCGGACAGGGGATTTTAGAGCAGTTCTTC. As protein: CSSRPGQGILEQFF.

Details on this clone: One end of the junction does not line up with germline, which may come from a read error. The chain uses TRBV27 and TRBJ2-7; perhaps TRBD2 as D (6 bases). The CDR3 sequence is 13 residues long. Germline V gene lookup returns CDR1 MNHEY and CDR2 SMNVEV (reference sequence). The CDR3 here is CASSLAGPYGQYF. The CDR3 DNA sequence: TGTGCCAGCAGTTTAGCGGGGCCCTACGGGCAGTACTTC.

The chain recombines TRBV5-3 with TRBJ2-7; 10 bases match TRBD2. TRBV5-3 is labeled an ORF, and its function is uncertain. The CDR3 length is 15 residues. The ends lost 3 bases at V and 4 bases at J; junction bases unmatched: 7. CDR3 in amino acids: CARSSSGGATYEQYF. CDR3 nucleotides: TGTGCCAGAAGCTCCAGCGGGGGGGCTACTTACGAGCAGTACTTC.

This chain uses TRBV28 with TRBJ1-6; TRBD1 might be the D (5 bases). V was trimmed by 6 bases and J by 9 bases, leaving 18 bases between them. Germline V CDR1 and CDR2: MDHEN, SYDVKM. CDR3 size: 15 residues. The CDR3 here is CASSRLRENFSPLHF. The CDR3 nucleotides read TGTGCCAGCAGCCGTCTCAGGGAAAATTTTTCACCCCTCCACTTT.

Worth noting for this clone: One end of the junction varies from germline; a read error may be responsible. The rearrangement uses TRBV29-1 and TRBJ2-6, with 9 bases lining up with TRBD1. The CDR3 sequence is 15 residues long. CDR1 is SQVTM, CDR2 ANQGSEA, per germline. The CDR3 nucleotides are TGCAGCGTTCAGGACAGGGGAGCATGGGCCAACGGCCTGACTTTC. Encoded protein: CSVQDRGAWANGLTF.

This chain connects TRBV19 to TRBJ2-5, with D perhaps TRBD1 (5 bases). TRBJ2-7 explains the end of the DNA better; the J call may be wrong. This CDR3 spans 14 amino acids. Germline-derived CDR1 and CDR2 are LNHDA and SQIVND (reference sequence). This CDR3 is CASSTGREIYEQYF. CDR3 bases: TGTGCCAGTAGTACCGGCAGGGAAATCTACGAGCAGTACTTC.

For the CDR3, the DNA is TGTGCCAGCAGCCACCCCCGGTGGGGACAGGGAAACTACGAGCAGTACTTC. Protein: CASSHPRWGQGNYEQYF. The chain couples TRBV4-2 to TRBJ2-7; 9 bases are a match to TRBD1. The trim removed 3 bases at V and 3 bases at J, leaving 12 bases unmatched. This CDR3 comprises 17 residues. Germline lookup yields CDR1 LGHNA and CDR2 YNFKEQ.

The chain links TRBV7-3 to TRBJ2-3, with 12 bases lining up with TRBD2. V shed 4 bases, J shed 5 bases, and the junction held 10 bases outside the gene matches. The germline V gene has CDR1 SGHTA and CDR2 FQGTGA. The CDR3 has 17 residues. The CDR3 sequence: CASSSTASGGAQDTQYF. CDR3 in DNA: TGTGCCAGCAGCTCAACGGCTAGCGGGGGGGCCCAAGATACGCAGTATTTT.

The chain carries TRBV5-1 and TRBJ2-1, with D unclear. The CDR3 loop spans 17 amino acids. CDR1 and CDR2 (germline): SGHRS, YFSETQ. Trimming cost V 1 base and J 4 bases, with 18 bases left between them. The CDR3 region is CASSLIPFSSVYNEQFF. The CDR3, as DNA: TGCGCCAGCAGCTTGATTCCGTTTTCCTCCGTATACAATGAGCAGTTCTTC.

As DNA, the CDR3 is TGTGCCAGCAGCCAGCAGGGGAGGGGAAGAGACTATGGCTACACCTTC. Its translation: CASSQQGRGRDYGYTF. The chain links TRBV5-4 to TRBJ1-2; D might be TRBD1 (6 bases). From germline, CDR1 is SGHNT and CDR2 YYREEE (reference sequence). The V and J ends lost 4 bases and 3 bases respectively, with 19 bases between them. This CDR3 has 16 residues.

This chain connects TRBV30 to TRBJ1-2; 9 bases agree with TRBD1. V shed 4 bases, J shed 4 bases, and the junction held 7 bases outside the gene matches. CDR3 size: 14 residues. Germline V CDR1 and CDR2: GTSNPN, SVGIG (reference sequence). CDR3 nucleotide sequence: TGTGCCTGGACCCCGGACAGGGGTCTCTATGGCTACACCTTC. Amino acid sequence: CAWTPDRGLYGYTF. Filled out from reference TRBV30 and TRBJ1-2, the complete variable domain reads SQTIHQWPATLVQPVGSPLSLECTVEGTSNPNLYWYRQAAGRGLQLLFYSVGIGQISSEVPQNLSASRPQDRQFILSSKKLLLSDSGFYLCAWTPDRGLYGYTFGSGTRLTVV.

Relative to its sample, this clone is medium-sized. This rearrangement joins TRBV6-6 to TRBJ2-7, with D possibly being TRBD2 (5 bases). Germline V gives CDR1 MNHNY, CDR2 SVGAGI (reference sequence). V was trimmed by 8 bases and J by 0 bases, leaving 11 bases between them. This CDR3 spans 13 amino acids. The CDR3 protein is CASYGGRSYEQYF. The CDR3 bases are TGTGCCAGCTATGGCGGGCGCTCCTACGAGCAGTACTTC.

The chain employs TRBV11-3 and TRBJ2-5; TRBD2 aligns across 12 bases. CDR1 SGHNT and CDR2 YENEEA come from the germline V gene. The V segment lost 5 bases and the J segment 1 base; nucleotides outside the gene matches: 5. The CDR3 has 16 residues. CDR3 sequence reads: CASSIGLAGRQETQYF. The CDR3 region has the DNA TGTGCCAGCAGCATCGGACTAGCGGGGCGCCAAGAGACCCAGTACTTC.

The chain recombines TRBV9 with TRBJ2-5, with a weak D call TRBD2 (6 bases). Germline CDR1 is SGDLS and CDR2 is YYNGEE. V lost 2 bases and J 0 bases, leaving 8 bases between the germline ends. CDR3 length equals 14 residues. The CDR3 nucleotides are TGTGCCAGCAGCGTCGGGGGTAACCAAGAGACCCAGTACTTC. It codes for CASSVGGNQETQYF.

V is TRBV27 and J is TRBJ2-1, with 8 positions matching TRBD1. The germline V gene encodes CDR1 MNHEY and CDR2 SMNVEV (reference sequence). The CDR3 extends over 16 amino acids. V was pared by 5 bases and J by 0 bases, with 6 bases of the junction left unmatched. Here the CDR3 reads CASSIRDRSSYNEQFF. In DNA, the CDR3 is TGTGCCAGCAGTATCCGGGACAGGAGCTCCTACAATGAGCAGTTCTTC.

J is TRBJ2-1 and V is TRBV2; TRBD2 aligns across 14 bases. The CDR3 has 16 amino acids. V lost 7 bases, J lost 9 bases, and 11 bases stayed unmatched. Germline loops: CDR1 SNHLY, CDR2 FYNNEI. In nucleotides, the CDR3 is TGTGCCAGCACTAGACTAGCGGGAGGGCCTGTCCCTGAGCAGTTCTTC. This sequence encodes CASTRLAGGPVPEQFF.

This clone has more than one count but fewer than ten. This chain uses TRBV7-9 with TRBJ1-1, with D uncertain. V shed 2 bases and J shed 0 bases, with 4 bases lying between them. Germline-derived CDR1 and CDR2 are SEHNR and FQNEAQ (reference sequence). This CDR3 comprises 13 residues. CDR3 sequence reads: CASSLTLNTEAFF. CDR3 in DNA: TGTGCCAGCAGCTTAACACTGAACACTGAAGCTTTCTTT.